This TCR beta chain was identified in a study of blood T cell repertoires in COVID-19. About the study: PBMCs, B-cell-depleted T cells, or T cells provided the cDNA or gDNA that made up the material.

Enrollment of patients from Seattle took place during active infection, with longitudinal follow-up. The V gene end was trimmed by 3 bases and the J gene end by 5 bases; junction bases not matched to a gene: 1. This CDR3 spans 13 amino acids. The V gene's germline CDR1 is SGHNT and CDR2 YYREEE (reference sequence). Original data processing: Amplification from reference gene primers served as the basis for estimated nucleated cell counts. Repertoires were generated with immunoSEQ multiplex PCR, while TCRdb's copy carries only in-frame clones and drops some. V, J and clone size reflect that table, while D and trimming were determined from the DNA. The table has fewer than 300,000 clones, 85% to 90% seen once.

This clonotype was obtained from a man aged 45 to 65 with COVID-19, enrolled during active disease. The sequenced material came from peripheral blood. This chain uses TRBV5-4 with TRBJ2-3; 9 bases align to TRBD1. Here the CDR3 reads CASSSDRGDTQYF. CDR3 nucleotide sequence: TGTGCCAGCAGCTCGGACAGGGGAGATACGCAGTATTTT.